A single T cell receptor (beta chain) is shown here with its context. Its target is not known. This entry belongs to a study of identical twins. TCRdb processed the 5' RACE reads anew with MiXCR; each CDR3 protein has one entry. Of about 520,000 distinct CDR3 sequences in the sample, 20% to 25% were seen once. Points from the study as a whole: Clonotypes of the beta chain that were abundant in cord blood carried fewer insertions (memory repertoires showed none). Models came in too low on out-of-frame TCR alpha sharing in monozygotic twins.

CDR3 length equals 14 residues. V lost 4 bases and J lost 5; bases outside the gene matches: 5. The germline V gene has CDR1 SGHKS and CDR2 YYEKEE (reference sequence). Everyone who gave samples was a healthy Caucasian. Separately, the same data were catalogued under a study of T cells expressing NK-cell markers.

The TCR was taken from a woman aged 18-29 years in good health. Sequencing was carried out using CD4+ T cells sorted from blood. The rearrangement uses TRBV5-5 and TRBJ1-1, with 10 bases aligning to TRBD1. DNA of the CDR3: TGTGCCAGCAGCACCGGGACAGGGGATACTGAAGCTTTCTTT. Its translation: CASSTGTGDTEAFF.